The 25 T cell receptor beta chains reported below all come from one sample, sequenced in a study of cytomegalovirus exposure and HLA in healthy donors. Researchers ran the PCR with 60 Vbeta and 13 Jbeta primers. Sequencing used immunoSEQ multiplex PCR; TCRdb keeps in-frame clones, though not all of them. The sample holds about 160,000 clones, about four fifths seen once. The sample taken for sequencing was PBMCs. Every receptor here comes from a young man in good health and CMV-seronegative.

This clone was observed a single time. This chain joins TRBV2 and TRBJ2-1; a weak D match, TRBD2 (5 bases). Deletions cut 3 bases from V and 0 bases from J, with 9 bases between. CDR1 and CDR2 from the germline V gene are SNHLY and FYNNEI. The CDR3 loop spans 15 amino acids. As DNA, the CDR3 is TGTGCCAGCAGTGACGACTACAGCTCCTACAATGAGCAGTTCTTC. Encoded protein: CASSDDYSSYNEQFF.

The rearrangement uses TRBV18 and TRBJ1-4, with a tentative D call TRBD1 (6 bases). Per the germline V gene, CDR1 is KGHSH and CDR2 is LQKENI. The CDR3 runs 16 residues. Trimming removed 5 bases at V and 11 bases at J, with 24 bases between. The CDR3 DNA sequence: TGTGCCAGCTCATCCCGGATACCACAGGGAACGGGGAAACTGTTTTTT. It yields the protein CASSSRIPQGTGKLFF. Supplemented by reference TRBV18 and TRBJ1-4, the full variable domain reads NAGVMQNPRHLVRRRGQEARLRCSPMKGHSHVYWYRQLPEEGLKFMVYLQKENIIDESGMPKERFSAEFPKEGPSILRIQQVVRGDSAAYFCASSSRIPQGTGKLFFGSGTQLSVL.

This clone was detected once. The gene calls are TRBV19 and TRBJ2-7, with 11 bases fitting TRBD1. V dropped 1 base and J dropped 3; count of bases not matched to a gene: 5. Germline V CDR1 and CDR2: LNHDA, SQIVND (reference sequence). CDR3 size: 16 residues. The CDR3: CASSIARTGGFYEQYF. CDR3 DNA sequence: TGTGCCAGTAGTATAGCCCGGACAGGGGGCTTCTACGAGCAGTACTTC. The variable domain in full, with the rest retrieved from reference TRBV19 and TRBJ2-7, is DGGITQSPKYLFRKEGQNVTLSCEQNLNHDAMYWYRQDPGQGLRLIYYSQIVNDFQKGDIAEGYSVSREKKESFPLTVTSAQKNPTAFYLCASSIARTGGFYEQYFGPGTRLTVT.

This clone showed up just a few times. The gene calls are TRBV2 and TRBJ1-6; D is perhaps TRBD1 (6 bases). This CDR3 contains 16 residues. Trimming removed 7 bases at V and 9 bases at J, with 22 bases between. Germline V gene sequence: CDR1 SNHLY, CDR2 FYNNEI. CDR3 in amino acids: CASTTRRKQGGSPLHF. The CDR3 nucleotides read TGTGCCAGCACTACCCGACGGAAACAGGGTGGTTCACCCCTCCACTTT.

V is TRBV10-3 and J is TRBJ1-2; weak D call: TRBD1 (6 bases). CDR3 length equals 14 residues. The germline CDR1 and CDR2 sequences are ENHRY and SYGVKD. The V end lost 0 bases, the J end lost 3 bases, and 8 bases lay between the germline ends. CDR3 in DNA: TGTGCCATCAGTGAGTCGGACAGAGACTATGGCTACACCTTC. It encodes CAISESDRDYGYTF.

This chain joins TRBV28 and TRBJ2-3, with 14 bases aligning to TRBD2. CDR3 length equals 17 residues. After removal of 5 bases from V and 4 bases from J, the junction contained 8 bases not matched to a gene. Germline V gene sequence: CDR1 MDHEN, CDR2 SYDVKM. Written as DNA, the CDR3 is TGTGCCAGCAGTCCCCTCCCGGGACTAGCGGGGGCAGATACGCAGTATTTT. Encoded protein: CASSPLPGLAGADTQYF.

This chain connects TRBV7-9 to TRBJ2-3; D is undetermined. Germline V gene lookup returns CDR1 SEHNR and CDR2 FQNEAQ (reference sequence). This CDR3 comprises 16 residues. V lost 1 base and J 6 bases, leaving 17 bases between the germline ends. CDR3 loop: CASSLVAASDWDTQYF. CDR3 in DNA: TGTGCCAGCAGCTTAGTCGCCGCCAGCGACTGGGATACGCAGTATTTT.

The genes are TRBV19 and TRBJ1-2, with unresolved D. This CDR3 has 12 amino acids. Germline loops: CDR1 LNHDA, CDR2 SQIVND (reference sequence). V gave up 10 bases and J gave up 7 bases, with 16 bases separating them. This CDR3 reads CATLPGVGGYTF. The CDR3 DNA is TGTGCCACCCTCCCCGGGGTAGGTGGCTACACCTTC.

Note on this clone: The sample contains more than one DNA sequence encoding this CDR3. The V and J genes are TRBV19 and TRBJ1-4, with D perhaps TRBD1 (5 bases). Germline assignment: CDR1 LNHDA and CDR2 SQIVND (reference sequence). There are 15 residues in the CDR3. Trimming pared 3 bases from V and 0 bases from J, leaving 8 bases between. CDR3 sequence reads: CASSIGGATNEKLFF. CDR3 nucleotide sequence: TGTGCCAGTAGTATCGGGGGGGCAACTAATGAAAAACTGTTTTTT.

Here the CDR3 reads CAWEPRANYGYTF. The CDR3 DNA reads as TGTGCCTGGGAACCGAGGGCTAACTATGGCTACACCTTC. The rearrangement joins TRBV30 to TRBJ1-2; D is unresolved. CDR3 length: 13 amino acids. Germline-derived CDR1 and CDR2 are GTSNPN and SVGIG (reference sequence). Trimming removed 5 bases at V and 0 bases at J, with 10 bases between.

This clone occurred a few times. The CDR3 DNA is TGTGCCAGCAGCTTAACCGGGACAGGGTATGAAAAACTGTTTTTT. Its translation is CASSLTGTGYEKLFF. The chain joins TRBV5-6 to TRBJ1-4; TRBD1 agrees at 9 bases. There are 15 residues in the CDR3. Germline values: CDR1 SGHDT, CDR2 YYEEEE. The V and J ends lost 2 bases and 6 bases, in that order; junction bases with no gene match: 5.

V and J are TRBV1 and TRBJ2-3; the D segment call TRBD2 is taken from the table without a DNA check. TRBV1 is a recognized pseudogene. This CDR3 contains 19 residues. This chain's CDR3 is CTSSRHPSGRRCGTDTQYF. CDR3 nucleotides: TGCACCAGCAGCCGCCATCCCAGCGGGAGGAGGTGTGGCACAGATACGCAGTATTTT.

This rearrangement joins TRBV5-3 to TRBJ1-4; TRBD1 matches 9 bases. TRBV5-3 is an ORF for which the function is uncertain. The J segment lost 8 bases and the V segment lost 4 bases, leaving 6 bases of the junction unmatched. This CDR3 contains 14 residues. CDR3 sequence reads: CARSGGTGWEKLFF. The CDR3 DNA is TGTGCCAGAAGCGGGGGGACAGGGTGGGAAAAACTGTTTTTT.

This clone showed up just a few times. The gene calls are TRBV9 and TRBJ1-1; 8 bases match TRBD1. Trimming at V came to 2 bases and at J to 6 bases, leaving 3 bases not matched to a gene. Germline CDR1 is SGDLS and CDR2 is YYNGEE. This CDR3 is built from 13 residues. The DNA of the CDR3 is TGTGCCAGCAGCGTTACAGGGGGATCTGAAGCTTTCTTT. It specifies CASSVTGGSEAFF. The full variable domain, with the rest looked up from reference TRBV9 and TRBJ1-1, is DSGVTQTPKHLITATGQRVTLRCSPRSGDLSVYWYQQSLDQGLQFLIQYYNGEERAKGNILERFSAQQFPDLHSELNLSSLELGDSALYFCASSVTGGSEAFFGQGTRLTVV.

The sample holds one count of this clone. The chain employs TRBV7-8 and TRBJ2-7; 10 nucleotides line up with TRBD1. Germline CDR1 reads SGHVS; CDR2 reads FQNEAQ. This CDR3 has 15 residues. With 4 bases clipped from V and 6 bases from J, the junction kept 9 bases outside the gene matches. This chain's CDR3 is CASSSTPGQGIEQYF. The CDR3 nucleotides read TGTGCCAGCAGCTCGACCCCGGGACAGGGGATCGAGCAGTACTTC.

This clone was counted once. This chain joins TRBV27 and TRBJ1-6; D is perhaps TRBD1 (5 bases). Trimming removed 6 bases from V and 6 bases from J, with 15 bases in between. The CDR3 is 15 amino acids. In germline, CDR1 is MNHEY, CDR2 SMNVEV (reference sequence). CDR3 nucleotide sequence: TGTGCCAGCAGCCTCCGGGGGGGGGTTAATTCACCCCTCCACTTT. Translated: CASSLRGGVNSPLHF.

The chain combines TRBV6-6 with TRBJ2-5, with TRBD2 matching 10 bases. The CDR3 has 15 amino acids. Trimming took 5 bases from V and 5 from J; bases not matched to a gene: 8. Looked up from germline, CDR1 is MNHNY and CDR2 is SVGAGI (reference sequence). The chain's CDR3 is CASSRPSGSGETQYF. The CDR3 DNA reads TGTGCCAGCAGTCGCCCTAGCGGGAGTGGCGAGACCCAGTACTTC.

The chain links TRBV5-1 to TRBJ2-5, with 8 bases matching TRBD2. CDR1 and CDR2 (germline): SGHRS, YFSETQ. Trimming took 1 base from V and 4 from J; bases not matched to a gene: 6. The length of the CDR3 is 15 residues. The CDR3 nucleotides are TGCGCCAGCAGCTTGAACGGGGGGGATGGAGAGACCCAGTACTTC. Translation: CASSLNGGDGETQYF.

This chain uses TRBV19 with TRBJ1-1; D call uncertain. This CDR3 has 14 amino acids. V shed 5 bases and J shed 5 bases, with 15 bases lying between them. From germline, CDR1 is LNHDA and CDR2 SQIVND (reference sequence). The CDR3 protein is CASSPTGPQTEAFF. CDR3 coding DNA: TGTGCCAGTAGTCCCACGGGTCCCCAGACTGAAGCTTTCTTT.

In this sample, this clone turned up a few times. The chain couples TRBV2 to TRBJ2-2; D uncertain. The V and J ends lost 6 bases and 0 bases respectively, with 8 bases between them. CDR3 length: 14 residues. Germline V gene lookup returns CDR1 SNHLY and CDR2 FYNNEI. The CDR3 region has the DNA TGTGCCAGCAGGATCACATCGAACACCGGGGAGCTGTTTTTT. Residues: CASRITSNTGELFF.

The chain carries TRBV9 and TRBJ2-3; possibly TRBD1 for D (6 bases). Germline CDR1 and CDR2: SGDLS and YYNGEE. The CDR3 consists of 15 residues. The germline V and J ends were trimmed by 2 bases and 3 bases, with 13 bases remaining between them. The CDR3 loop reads CASSVGTGWTDTQYF. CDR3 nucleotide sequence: TGTGCCAGCAGCGTCGGAACAGGGTGGACAGATACGCAGTATTTT.

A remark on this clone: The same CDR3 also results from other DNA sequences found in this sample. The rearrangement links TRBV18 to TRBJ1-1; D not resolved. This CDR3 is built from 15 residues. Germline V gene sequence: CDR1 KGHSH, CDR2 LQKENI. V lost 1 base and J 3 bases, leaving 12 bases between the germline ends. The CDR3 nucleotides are TGTGCCAGCTCACCACGCCGAGGGTTATACACTGAAGCTTTCTTT. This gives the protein CASSPRRGLYTEAFF. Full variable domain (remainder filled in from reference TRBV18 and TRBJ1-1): NAGVMQNPRHLVRRRGQEARLRCSPMKGHSHVYWYRQLPEEGLKFMVYLQKENIIDESGMPKERFSAEFPKEGPSILRIQQVVRGDSAAYFCASSPRRGLYTEAFFGQGTRLTVV.

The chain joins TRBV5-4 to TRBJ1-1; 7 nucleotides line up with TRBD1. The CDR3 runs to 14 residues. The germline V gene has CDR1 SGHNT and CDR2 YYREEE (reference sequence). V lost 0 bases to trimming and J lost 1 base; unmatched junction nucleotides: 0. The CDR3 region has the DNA TGTGCCAGCAGCTTGGACAGGGGGAACACTGAAGCTTTCTTT. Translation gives CASSLDRGNTEAFF. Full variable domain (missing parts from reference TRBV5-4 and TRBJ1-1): ETGVTQSPTHLIKTRGQQVTLRCSSQSGHNTVSWYQQALGQGPQFIFQYYREEENGRGNFPPRFSGLQFPNYSSELNVNALELDDSALYLCASSLDRGNTEAFFGQGTRLTVV.

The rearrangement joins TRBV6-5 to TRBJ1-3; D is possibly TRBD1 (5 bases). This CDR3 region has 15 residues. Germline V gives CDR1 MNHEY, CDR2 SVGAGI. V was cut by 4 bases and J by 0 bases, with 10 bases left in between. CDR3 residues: CASSSSGGSGNTIYF. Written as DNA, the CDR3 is TGTGCCAGCAGTTCCTCGGGGGGCTCTGGAAACACCATATATTTT.

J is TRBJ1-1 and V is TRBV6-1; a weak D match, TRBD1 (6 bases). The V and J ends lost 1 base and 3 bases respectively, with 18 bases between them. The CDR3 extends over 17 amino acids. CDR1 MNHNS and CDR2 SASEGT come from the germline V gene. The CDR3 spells CASSEGFGGRGYTEAFF. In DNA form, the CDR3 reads TGTGCCAGCAGTGAAGGTTTTGGGGGCAGGGGATACACTGAAGCTTTCTTT.